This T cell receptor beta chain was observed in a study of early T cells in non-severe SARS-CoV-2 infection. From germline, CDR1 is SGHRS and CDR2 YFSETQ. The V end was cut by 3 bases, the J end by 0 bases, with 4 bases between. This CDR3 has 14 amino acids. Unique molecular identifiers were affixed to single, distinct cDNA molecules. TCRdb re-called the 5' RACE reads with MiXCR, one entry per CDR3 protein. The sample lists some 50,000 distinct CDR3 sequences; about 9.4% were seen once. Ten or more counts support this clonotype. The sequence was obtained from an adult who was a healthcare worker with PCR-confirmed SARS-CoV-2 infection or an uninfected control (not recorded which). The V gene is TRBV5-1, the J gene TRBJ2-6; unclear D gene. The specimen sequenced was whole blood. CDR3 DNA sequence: TGCGCCAGCAGCTCGAGCTCTGGGGCCAACGTCCTGACTTTC. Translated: CASSSSSGANVLTF.